This TCR beta chain was sequenced during a study of Ad26.COV2.S vaccination and SARS-CoV-2 variants. General study points: Individuals receiving vaccine had higher spike-specific TCR breadth than placebo recipients did. Reported findings describe substantial breadth in spike-specific CD8+ and CD4+ T cell responses following vaccination.

The germline CDR1 and CDR2 sequences are MGHRA and YSYEKL. The CDR3 loop spans 15 amino acids. Trimming stripped 3 bases from V and 4 bases from J, with 13 bases between. On this clone itself: Antigen unknown.

Indicated treatment: 19 received Ad26.COV2.S at low or high dose, single or two shots; about 5 received placebo; per-sample allocation not given. The investigators took samples on day 63 after the first vaccine or placebo injection. Measured with immunoSEQ multiplex PCR; TCRdb has only the in-frame clones, and not every one. The sample has about half a million clones, nearly 90% seen once. Sequenced material: peripheral blood, taken in a trial of Ad26.COV2.S vaccine versus placebo. This TCR derives from a person aged 18-60 years who received the Ad26.COV2.S COVID-19 vaccine or a placebo. The chain has TRBV4-1 and TRBJ2-1; D is ambiguous. The CDR3 is CASSQAGNSYNEQFF. The DNA of the CDR3 is TGCGCCAGCAGCCAGGCTGGGAACTCGTACAATGAGCAGTTCTTC.